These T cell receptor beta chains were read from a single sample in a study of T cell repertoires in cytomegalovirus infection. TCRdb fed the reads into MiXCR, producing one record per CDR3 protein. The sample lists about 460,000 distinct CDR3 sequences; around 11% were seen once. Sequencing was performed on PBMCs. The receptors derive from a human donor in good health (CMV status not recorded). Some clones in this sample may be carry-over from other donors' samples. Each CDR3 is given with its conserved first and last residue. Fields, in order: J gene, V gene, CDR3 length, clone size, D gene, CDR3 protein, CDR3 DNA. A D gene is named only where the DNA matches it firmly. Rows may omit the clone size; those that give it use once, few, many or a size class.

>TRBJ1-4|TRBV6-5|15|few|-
CASRLLGRENEKLFF
TGTGCCAGCAGACTATTGGGGCGGGAGAATGAAAAACTGTTTTTT
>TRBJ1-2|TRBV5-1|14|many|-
CASSSPSTANGYTF
TGCGCCAGCAGCTCTCCGTCGACAGCCAACGGCTACACCTTC
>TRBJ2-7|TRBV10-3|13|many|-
CAIRWDGNYEQYF
TGTGCCATCAGGTGGGACGGTAACTACGAGCAGTACTTC
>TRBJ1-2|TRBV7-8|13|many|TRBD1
CASRATGTYGYTF
TGTGCCAGCAGGGCGACAGGGACCTATGGCTACACCTTC
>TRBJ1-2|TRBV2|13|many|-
CALSKGRGYGYTF
TGTGCCCTCTCGAAAGGGAGGGGCTATGGCTACACCTTC
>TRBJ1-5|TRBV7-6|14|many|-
CASSPGDLNQPQHF
TGTGCCAGCAGCCCTGGGGATTTAAATCAGCCCCAGCATTTT
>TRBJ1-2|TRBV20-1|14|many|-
CSARQRRSFRGYTF
TGCAGTGCGCGACAGCGTCGGTCCTTTAGGGGCTACACCTTC
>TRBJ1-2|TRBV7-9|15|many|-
CASSLAEGSAGGYTF
TGTGCCAGCAGCTTAGCGGAGGGGTCAGCCGGTGGCTACACCTTC
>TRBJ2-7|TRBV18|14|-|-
CASSPYESGYEQYF
TGTGCCAGCTCACCATACGAGTCCGGATACGAGCAGTACTTC
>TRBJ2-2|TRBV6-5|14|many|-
CASSRDTNTGELFF
TGTGCCAGCAGCCGGGACACCAACACCGGGGAGCTGTTTTTT
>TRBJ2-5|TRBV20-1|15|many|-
CSARSPRQYQETQYF
TGCAGTGCTAGAAGCCCCCGTCAGTACCAAGAGACCCAGTACTTC
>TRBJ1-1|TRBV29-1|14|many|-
CSVESWAGPTEAFF
TGCAGCGTTGAGTCTTGGGCCGGGCCCACTGAAGCTTTCTTT
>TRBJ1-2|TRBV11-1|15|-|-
CASSLESTGPDGYTF
TGTGCCAGCAGCTTAGAAAGTACGGGTCCCGATGGCTACACCTTC
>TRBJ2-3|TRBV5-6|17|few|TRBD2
CASSRRTSGLVTDTQYF
TGTGCCAGCAGCCGGAGGACTAGCGGGTTAGTTACAGATACGCAGTATTTT
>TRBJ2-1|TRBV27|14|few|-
CASSYKGSDNEQFF
TGTGCCAGCAGTTACAAGGGCTCAGACAATGAGCAGTTCTTC